The clone carrying this TCR beta chain was seen a few times. Its antigen is unidentified. Every donor provided one heparinised blood draw, which averaged around 120 mL. The data derive from a study of beta chain features in type 1 diabetes. Study background: The number of sorted cells examined across all samples was some 100 million. Whole-study findings and limits: The naive, central memory and Treg TCRB repertoires showed an apparent similarity that was greater among patients than among healthy donors.

Since all of the isolated RNA was reverse transcribed, expressed TCRB transcripts were what got sequenced. This table comes from immunoSEQ multiplex PCR, and its TCRdb copy is limited to in-frame clones, with some not included. The data hold 850,000 to 900,000 clones, with 17% observed a single time. Deletions cut 3 bases from V and 7 bases from J, with 10 bases between. The CDR3 contains 12 residues. In germline, CDR1 is LNHNV, CDR2 YYDKDF (reference sequence). This chain joins TRBV15 and TRBJ2-7, with D uncertain. Sequenced material: naive CD4+ T cells from blood. This clonotype was obtained from a young woman in good health. CDR3 residues: CATSSRLGEQYF. In DNA, the CDR3 is TGTGCCACCAGCAGCAGATTGGGGGAGCAGTACTTC. The complete variable domain, with remaining parts taken from reference TRBV15 and TRBJ2-7, reads DAMVIQNPRYQVTQFGKPVTLSCSQTLNHNVMYWYQQKSSQAPKLLFHYYDKDFNNEADTPDNFQSRRPNTSFCFLDIRSPGLGDTAMYLCATSSRLGEQYFGPGTRLTVT.